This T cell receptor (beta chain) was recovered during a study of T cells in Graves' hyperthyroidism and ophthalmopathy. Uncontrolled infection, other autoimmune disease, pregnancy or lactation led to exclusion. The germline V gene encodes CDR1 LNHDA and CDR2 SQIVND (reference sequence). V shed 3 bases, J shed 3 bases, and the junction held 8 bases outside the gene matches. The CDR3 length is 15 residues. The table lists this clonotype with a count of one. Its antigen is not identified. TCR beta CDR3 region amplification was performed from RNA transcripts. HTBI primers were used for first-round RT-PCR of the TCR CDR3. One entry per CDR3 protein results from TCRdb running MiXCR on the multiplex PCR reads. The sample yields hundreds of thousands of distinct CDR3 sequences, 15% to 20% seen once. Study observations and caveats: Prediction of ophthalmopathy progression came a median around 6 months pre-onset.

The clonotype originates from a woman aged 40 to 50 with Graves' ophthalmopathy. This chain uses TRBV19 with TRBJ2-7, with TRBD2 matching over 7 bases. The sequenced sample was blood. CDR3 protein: CASSIQPGGVYEQYF. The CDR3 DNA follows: TGTGCCAGTAGTATCCAGCCGGGGGGAGTCTACGAGCAGTACTTC.